This T cell receptor (beta chain) was found in a study of graft-versus-host responses after intestinal transplantation. For the study at large: Tacrolimus plus steroids were given to all recipients for 3 to 4 years, preceded by anti-thymocyte globulin induction.

Co-plated with 200,000 CFSE-labeled responder cells were 200,000 irradiated, violet-dye-labeled stimulator cells. CD3+CD4+ and CD3+CD8+ responders that were proliferating and CFSE-low were sorted post-reaction. Study findings and constraints: Association was observed between peak circulating GvH clone levels and early post-transplant HvG declines. Recipient marrow held GvH clones, some first seen in ileum or blood.

This CDR3 is built from 16 residues. The ends were cut back, 5 bases at V and 6 bases at J, with 20 bases in the middle. CDR1 is MGHRA and CDR2 is YSYEKL in the germline V gene. Assay used: immunoSEQ multiplex PCR; TCRdb lists only in-frame clones, some missing. This table has roughly 15,000 clones, 35% to 40% appearing once. The receptor was isolated from a human patient who received an intestinal transplant. The chain links TRBV4-1 to TRBJ2-1; possibly TRBD1 for D (6 bases). Material: alloreactive CD8+ T cells from a mixed lymphocyte reaction culture, obtained before intestinal transplant. Subset: CFSE-low proliferating T cells sorted from roughly 6-day pre-transplant mixed lymphocyte reaction (GvH or HvG direction). The CDR3 is CASSYYPIRGSNEQFF. CDR3 sequence (DNA): TGCGCCAGCAGCTACTACCCTATCAGGGGTAGCAATGAGCAGTTCTTC.